The clone carrying this T cell receptor beta chain was picked up many times. Its antigen is unidentified. These data come from a study of T cell repertoires in cytomegalovirus infection. Study observations and caveats: What dominated the ex vivo response were HLA-C-restricted CMV-specific TCR beta clonotypes. CMV carriers with the relevant HLA were identified by cumulative public TCR beta family frequency.

MiXCR, run by TCRdb on the reads, gives a single entry per CDR3 protein. The sample holds 150,000 to 200,000 distinct CDR3 sequences; roughly 9% are singletons and the top ten take around 4.4%. CDR1 and CDR2 from the germline V gene are MDHEN and SYDVKM. The V segment lost 4 bases and the J segment 7 bases; nucleotides outside the gene matches: 9. This CDR3 is built from 14 residues. Sequencing input: PBMCs. The source is a human donor in good health (CMV status not recorded). Some clones in this sample may be carry-over from other donors' samples. The J gene is TRBJ1-1, the V gene TRBV28; 7 bases are shared with TRBD1. CDR3 protein: CASSSPARGSEAFF. Written as DNA, the CDR3 is TGTGCCAGCAGTTCCCCGGCCAGGGGGAGTGAAGCTTTCTTT.